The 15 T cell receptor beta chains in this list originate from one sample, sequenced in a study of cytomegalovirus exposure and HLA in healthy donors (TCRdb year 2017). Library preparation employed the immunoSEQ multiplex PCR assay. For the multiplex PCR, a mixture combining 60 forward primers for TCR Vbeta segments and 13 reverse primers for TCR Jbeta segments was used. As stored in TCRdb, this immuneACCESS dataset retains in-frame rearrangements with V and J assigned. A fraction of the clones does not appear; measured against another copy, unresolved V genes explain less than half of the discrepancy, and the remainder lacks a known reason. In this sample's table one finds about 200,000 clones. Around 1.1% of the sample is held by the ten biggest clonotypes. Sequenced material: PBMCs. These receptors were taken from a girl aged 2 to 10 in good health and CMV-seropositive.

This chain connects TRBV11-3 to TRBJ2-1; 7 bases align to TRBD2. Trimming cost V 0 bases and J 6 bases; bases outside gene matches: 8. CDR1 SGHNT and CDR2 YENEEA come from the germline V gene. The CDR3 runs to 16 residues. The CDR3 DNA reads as TGTGCCAGCAGCTTAGACGGCGGGAGTCCTGGCAATGAGCAGTTCTTC. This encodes CASSLDGGSPGNEQFF.

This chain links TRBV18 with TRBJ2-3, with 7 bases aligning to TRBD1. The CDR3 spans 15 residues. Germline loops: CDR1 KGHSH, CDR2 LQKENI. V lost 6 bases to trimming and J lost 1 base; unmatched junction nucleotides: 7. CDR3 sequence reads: CASSRRQGRTDTQYF. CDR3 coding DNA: TGTGCCAGCTCGCGTCGACAGGGCCGCACAGATACGCAGTATTTT.

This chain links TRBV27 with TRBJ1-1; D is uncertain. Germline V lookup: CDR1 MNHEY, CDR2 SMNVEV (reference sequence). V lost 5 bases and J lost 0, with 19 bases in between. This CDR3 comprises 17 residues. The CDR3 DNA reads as TGTGCCAGCAGTAAACGACCCGGGTCCTTTATGAACACTGAAGCTTTCTTT. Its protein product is CASSKRPGSFMNTEAFF.

CDR3 residues: CASSTAGTGYQPQHF. For the CDR3, the DNA is TGTGCCAGCAGCACCGCCGGGACAGGTTATCAGCCCCAGCATTTT. J is TRBJ1-5 and V is TRBV7-9, with 8 positions matching TRBD1. CDR1 SEHNR and CDR2 FQNEAQ come from the germline V gene (reference sequence). The CDR3 is made up of 15 amino acids. Trimming removed 5 bases from V and 5 bases from J; junction bases left unmatched: 8.

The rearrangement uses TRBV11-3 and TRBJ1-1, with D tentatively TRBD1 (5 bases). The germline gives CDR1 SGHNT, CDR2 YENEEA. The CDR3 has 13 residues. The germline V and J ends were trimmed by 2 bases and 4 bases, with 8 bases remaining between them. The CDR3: CASSLSRATEAFF. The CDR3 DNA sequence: TGTGCCAGCAGCTTAAGCAGGGCCACTGAAGCTTTCTTT. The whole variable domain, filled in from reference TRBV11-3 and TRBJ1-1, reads EAGVVQSPRYKIIEKKQPVAFWCNPISGHNTLYWYLQNLGQGPELLIRYENEEAVDDSQLPKDRFSAERLKGVDSTLKIQPAELGDSAVYLCASSLSRATEAFFGQGTRLTVV.

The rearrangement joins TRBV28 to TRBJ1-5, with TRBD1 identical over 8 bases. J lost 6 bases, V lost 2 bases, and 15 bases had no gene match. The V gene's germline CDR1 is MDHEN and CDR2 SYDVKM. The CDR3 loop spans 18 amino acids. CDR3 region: CASSLRGADREIGQPQHF. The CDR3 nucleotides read TGTGCCAGCAGTTTAAGGGGGGCGGACAGGGAAATTGGTCAGCCCCAGCATTTT.

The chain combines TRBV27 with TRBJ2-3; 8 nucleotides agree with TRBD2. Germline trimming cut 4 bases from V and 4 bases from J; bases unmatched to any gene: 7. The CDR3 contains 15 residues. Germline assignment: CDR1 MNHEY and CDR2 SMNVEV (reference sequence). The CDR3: CASSSTSGGADTQYF. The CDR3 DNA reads TGTGCCAGCAGTTCCACTAGCGGCGGGGCAGATACGCAGTATTTT.

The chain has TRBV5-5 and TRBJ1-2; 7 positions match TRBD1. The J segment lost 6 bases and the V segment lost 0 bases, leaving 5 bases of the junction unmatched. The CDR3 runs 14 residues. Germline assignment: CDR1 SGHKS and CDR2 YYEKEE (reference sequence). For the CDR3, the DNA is TGTGCCAGCAGCTTGGAGGGGGCGCAAGATGGCTACACCTTC. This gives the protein CASSLEGAQDGYTF. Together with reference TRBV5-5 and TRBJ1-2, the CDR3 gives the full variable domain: DAGVTQSPTHLIKTRGQQVTLRCSPISGHKSVSWYQQVLGQGPQFIFQYYEKEERGRGNFPDRFSARQFPNYSSELNVNALLLGDSALYLCASSLEGAQDGYTFGSGTRLTVV.

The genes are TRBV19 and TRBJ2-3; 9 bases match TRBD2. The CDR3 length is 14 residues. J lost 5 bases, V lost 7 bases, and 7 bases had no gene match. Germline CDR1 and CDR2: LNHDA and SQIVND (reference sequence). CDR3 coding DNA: TGTGCCAGTAAGCAGCGGGAGGTGGGAGATACGCAGTATTTT. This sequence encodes CASKQREVGDTQYF.

The CDR3 nucleotides read TGCAGCGTCCAGCTGGGGGGGGAGACCCAGTACTTC. Translated: CSVQLGGETQYF. The rearrangement joins TRBV29-1 to TRBJ2-5, with 7 bases that match TRBD2. The V segment lost 6 bases and the J segment 5 bases; nucleotides outside the gene matches: 6. The CDR3 length is 12 residues. Germline-derived CDR1 and CDR2 are SQVTM and ANQGSEA.

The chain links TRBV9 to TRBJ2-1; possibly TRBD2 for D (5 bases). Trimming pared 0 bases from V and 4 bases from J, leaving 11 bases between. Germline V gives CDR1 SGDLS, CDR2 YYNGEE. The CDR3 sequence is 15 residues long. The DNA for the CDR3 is TGTGCCAGCAGCGTAGGGGAGCGTTTTTACAATGAGCAGTTCTTC. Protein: CASSVGERFYNEQFF.

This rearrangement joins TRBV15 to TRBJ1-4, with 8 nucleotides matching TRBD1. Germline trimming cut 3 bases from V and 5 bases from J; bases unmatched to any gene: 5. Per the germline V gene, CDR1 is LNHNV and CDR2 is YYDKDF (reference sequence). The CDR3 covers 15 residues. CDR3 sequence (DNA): TGTGCCACCAGCAGGCCGGGACAGGCGAATGAAAAACTGTTTTTT. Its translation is CATSRPGQANEKLFF.

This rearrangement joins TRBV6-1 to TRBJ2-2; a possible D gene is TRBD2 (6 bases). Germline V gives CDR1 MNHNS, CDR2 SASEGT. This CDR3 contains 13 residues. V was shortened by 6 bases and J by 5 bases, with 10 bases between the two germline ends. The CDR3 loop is CASRKTSTGELFF. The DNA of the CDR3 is TGTGCCAGCAGAAAGACTAGTACCGGGGAGCTGTTTTTT.

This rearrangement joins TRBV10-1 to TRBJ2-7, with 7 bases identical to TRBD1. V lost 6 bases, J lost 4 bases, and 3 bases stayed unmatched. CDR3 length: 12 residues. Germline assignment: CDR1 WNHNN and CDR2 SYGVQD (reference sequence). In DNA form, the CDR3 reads TGCGCCAGCAGGACAGGGAATTACGAGCAGTACTTC. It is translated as CASRTGNYEQYF.

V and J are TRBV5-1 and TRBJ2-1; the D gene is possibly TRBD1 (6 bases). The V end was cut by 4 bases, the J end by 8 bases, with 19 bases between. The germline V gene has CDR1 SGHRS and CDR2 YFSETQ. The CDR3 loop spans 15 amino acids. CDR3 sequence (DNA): TGCGCCAGCAGCAGGACCGGGCAGGGGCACGATGAGCAGTTCTTC. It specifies CASSRTGQGHDEQFF.